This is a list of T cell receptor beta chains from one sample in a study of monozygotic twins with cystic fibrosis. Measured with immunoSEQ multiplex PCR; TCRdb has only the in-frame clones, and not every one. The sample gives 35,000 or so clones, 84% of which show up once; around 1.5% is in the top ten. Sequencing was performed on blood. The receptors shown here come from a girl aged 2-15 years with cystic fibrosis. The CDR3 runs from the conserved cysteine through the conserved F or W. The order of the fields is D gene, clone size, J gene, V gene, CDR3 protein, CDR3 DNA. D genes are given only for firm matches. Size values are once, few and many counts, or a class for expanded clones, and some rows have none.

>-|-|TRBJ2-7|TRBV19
CASSGGRTYEQYF
TGTGCCAGTAGCGGGGGGCGGACCTACGAGCAGTACTTC
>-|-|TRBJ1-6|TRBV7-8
CASSLEWVPFSSYNSPLHF
TGTGCCAGCAGCTTAGAGTGGGTCCCGTTCAGCTCCTATAATTCACCCCTCCACTTT
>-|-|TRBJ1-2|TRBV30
CAWSVGTPNNYGYTF
TGTGCCTGGAGTGTTGGGACACCGAATAACTATGGCTACACCTTC
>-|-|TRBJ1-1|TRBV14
CASSHRIGALLTEAFF
TGTGCCAGCAGCCACCGGATCGGGGCCCTGCTCACTGAAGCTTTCTTT
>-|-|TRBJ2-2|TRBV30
CAWSVGRAGELFF
TGTGCCTGGAGTGTAGGGCGGGCCGGGGAGCTGTTTTTT
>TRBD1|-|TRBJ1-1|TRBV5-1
CASSFVLDRGNEAFF
TGCGCCAGCAGTTTTGTACTTGACAGGGGAAATGAAGCTTTCTTT
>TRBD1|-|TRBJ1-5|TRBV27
CASSLGWGQGVQPQHF
TGTGCCAGCAGTTTGGGTTGGGGACAGGGGGTTCAGCCCCAGCATTTT
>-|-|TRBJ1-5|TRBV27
CASRVGVNQPQHF
TGTGCCAGCAGAGTAGGGGTCAATCAGCCCCAGCATTTT
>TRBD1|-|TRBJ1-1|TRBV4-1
CASSHPGGGHALTGTEAFF
TGCGCCAGCAGCCACCCCGGAGGGGGACATGCCCTGACAGGGACTGAAGCTTTCTTT
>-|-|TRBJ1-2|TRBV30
CAWSVGGGDGYTF
TGTGCCTGGAGTGTAGGGGGGGGCGACGGCTACACCTTC
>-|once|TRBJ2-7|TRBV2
CASSAFRDTVSEQYF
TGTGCCAGCAGTGCGTTCCGAGACACTGTATCTGAGCAGTACTTC
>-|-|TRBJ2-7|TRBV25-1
CASSEKRVAYEQYF
TGTGCCAGCAGTGAAAAGCGGGTGGCCTACGAGCAGTACTTC
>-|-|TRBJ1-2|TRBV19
CASTPLAGRESGYTF
TGTGCCAGTACCCCCCTCGCAGGCAGGGAATCTGGCTACACCTTC
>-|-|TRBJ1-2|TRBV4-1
CASSHGRGDGYTF
TGCGCCAGCAGCCACGGCAGGGGTGACGGCTACACCTTC
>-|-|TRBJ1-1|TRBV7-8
CASSLRVGTEAFF
TGTGCCAGCAGCTTACGGGTTGGGACTGAAGCTTTCTTT
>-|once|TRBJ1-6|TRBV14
CASSLPGLPNSPLHF
TGTGCCAGCAGCCTACCGGGACTTCCAAATTCACCCCTCCACTTT
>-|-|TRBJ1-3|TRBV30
CAWTAASGNTIYF
TGTGCCTGGACAGCTGCCTCTGGAAACACCATATATTTT
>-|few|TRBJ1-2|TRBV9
CASSVLPEGVYGYTF
TGTGCCAGCAGCGTACTTCCCGAGGGGGTCTATGGCTACACCTTC
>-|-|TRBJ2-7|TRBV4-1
CASSQGGKTLGYTEQYF
TGCGCCAGCAGCCAGGGGGGAAAGACTCTGGGGTATACCGAGCAGTACTTC
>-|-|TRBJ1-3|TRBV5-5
CASSLEGTGNTIYF
TGTGCCAGCAGCTTGGAAGGGACTGGAAACACCATATATTTT
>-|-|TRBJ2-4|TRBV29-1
CSVAFVGGGGKNIQYF
TGCAGCGTTGCTTTTGTGGGAGGAGGTGGGAAAAACATTCAGTACTTC
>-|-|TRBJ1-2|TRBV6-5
CASSYSRINYGYTF
TGTGCCAGCAGTTACTCCAGGATTAACTATGGCTACACCTTC